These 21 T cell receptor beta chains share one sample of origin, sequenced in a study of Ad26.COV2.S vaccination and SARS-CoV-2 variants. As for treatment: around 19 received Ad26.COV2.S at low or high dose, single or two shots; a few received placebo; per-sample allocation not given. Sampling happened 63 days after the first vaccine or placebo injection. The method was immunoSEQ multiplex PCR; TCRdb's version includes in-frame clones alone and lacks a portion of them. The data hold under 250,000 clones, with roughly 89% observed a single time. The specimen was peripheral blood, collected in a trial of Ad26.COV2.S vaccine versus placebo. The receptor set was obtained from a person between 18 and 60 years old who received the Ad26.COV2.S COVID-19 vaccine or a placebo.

CDR3 coding DNA: TGTGCCAGCAGCCCCAGCGCTTGGGGACAGGGGATAAATGAGCAGTTCTTC. This codes for CASSPSAWGQGINEQFF. This chain links TRBV3-1 (or the pseudogene TRBV3-2) with TRBJ2-1; 10 bases match TRBD1. The CDR3 totals 17 residues. Per germline, CDR1 LGHDT and CDR2 YNNKEL (reference sequence). Trimming cost V 4 bases and J 7 bases; bases outside gene matches: 13.

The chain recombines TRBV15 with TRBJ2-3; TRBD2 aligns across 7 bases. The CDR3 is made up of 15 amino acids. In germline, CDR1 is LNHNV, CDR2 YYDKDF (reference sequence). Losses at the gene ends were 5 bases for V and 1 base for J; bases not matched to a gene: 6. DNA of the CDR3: TGTGCCACCAGCCCCGTGGCGGGGGGCACAGATACGCAGTATTTT. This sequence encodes CATSPVAGGTDTQYF.

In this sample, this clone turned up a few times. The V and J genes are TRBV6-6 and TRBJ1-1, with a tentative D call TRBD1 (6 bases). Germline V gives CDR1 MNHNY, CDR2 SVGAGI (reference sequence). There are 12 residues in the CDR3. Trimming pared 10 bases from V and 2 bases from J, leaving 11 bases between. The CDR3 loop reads CAIGQQNTEAFF. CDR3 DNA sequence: TGTGCCATCGGACAGCAAAACACTGAAGCTTTCTTT.

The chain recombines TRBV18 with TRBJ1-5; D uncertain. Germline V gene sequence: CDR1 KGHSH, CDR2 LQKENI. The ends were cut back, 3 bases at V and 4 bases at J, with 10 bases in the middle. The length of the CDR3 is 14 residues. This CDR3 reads CASSPLDTNQPQHF. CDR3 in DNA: TGTGCCAGCTCACCCCTTGATACAAATCAGCCCCAGCATTTT.

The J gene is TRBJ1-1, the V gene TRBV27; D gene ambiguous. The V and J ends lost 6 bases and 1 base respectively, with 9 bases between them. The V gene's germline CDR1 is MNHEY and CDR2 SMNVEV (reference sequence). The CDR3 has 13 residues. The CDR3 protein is CASRYSENTEAFF. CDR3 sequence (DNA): TGTGCCAGCAGGTATAGTGAGAACACTGAAGCTTTCTTT.

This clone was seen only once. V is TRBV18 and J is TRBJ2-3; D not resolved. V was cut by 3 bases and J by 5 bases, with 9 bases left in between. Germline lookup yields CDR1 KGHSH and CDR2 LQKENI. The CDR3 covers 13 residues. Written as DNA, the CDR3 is TGTGCCAGCTCACCGGGTTCCGTAGATACGCAGTATTTT. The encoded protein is CASSPGSVDTQYF.

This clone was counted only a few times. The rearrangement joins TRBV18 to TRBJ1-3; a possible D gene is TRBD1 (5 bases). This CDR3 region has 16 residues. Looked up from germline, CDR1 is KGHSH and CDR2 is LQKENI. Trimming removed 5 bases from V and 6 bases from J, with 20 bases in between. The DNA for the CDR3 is TGTGCCAGCTCAACAAGTCCCCCCAGGGCGGCAAACACCATATATTTT. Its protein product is CASSTSPPRAANTIYF.

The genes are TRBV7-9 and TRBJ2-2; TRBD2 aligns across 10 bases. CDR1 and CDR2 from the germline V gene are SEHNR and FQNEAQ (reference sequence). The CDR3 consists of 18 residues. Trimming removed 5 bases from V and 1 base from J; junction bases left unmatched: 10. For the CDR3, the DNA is TGTGCCAGCAGCCCCCATACTAGCGGGATCTTGAACACCGGGGAGCTGTTTTTT. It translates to CASSPHTSGILNTGELFF.

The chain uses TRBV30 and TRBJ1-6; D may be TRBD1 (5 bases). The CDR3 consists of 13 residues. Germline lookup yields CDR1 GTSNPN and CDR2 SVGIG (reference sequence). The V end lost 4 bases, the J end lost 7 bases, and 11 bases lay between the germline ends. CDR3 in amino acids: CAWMGRGNSPLHF. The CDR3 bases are TGTGCCTGGATGGGACGGGGAAATTCACCCCTCCACTTT.

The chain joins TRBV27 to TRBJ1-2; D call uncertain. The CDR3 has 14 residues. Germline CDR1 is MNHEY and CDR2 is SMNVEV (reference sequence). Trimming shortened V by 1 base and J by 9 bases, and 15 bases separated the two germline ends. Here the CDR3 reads CASSLLVGFPSYTF. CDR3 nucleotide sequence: TGTGCCAGCAGTTTATTAGTTGGGTTCCCCAGCTACACCTTC.

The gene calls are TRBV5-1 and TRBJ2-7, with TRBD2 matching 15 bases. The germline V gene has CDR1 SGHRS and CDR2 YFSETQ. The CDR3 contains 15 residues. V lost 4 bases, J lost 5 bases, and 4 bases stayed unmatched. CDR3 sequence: CASSTGTSGGNEQYF. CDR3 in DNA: TGCGCCAGCAGCACGGGGACTAGCGGGGGGAACGAGCAGTACTTC.

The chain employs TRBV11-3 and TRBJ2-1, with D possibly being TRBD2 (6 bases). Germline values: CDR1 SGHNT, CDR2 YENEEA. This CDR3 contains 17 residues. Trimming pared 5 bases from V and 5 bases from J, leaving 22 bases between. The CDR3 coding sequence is TGTGCCAGCAGCAAAGGGGTCGTAGGAGGGCGTAACAATGAGCAGTTCTTC. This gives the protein CASSKGVVGGRNNEQFF.

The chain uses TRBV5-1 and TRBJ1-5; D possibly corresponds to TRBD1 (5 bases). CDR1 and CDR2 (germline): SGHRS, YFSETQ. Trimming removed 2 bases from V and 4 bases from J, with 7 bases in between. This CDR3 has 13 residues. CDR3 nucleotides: TGCGCCAGCAGCTTCGGGGGAAATCAGCCCCAGCATTTT. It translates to CASSFGGNQPQHF.

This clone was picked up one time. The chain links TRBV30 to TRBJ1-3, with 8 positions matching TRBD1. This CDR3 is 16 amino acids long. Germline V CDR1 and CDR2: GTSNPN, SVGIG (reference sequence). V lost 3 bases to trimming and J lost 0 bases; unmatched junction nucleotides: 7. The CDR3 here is CAWRGSGGLSGNTIYF. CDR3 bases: TGTGCCTGGAGAGGGTCAGGGGGCCTCTCTGGAAACACCATATATTTT.

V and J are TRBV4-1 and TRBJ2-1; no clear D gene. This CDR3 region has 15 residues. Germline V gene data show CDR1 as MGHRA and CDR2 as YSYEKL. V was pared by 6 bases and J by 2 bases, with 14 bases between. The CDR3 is CASRQTLRPYNEQFF. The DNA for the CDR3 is TGCGCCAGCAGACAGACCCTACGGCCCTACAATGAGCAGTTCTTC.

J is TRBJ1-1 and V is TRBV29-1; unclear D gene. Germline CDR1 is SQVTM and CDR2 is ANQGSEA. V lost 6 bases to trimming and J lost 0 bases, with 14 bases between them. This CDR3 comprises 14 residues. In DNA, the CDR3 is TGCAGCGTCGGTTCCGTTCCCCTGAACACTGAAGCTTTCTTT. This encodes CSVGSVPLNTEAFF. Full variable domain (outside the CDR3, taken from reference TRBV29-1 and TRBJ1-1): SAVISQKPSRDICQRGTSLTIQCQVDSQVTMMFWYRQQPGQSLTLIATANQGSEATYESGFVIDKFPISRPNLTFSTLTVSNMSPEDSSIYLCSVGSVPLNTEAFFGQGTRLTVV.

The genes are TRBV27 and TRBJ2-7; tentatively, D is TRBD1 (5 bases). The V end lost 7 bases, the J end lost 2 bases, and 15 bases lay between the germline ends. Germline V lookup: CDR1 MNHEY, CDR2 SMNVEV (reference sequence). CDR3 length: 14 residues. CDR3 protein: CASNSVGQAYEQYF. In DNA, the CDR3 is TGTGCCAGCAACTCCGTCGGACAAGCCTACGAGCAGTACTTC.

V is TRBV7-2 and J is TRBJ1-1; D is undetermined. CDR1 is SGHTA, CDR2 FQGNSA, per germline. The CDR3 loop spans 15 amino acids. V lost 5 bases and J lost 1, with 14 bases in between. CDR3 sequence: CASSPEGLGNTEAFF. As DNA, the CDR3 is TGTGCCAGCAGCCCAGAAGGTTTAGGGAACACTGAAGCTTTCTTT.

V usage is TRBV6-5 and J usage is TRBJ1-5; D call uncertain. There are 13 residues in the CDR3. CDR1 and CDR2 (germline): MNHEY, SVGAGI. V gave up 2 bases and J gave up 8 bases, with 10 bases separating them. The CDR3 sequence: CASSYRGREPQHF. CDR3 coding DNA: TGTGCCAGCAGTTACAGAGGGCGGGAGCCCCAGCATTTT.

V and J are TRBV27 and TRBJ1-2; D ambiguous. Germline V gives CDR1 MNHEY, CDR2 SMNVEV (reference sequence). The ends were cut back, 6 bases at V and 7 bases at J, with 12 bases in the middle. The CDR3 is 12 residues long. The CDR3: CASRTGMGGYTF. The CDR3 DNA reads TGTGCCAGCAGGACGGGGATGGGTGGCTACACCTTC.

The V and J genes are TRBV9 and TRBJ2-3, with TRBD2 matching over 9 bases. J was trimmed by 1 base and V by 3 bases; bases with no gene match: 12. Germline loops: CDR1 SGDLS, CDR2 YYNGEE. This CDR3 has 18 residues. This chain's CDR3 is CASSGSLKAGGGTDTQYF. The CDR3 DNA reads TGTGCCAGCAGCGGGTCCCTTAAGGCGGGGGGGGGCACAGATACGCAGTATTTT.